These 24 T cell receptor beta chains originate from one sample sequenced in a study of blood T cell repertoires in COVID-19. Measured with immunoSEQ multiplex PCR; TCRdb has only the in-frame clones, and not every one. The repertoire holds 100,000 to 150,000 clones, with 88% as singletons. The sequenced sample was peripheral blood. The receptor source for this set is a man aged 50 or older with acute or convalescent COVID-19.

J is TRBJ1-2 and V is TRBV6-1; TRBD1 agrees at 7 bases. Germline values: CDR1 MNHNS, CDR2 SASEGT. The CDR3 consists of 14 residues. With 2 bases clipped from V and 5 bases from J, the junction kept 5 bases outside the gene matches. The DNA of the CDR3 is TGTGCCAGCAGTGAAAACGAGGGGGCGTATGGCTACACCTTC. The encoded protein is CASSENEGAYGYTF.

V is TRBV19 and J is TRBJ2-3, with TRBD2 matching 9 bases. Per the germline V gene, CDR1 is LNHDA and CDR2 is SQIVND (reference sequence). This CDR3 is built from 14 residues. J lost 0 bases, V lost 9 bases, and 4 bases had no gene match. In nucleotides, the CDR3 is TGTGCCAGCCAGCGGGGGGATAGCACAGATACGCAGTATTTT. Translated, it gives CASQRGDSTDTQYF.

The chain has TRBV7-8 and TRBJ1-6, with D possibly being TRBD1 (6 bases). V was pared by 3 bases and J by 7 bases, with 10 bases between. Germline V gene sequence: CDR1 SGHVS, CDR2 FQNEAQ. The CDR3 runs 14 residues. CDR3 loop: CASSLAGDNSPLHF. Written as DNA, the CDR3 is TGTGCCAGCAGCTTGGCAGGGGACAATTCACCCCTCCACTTT.

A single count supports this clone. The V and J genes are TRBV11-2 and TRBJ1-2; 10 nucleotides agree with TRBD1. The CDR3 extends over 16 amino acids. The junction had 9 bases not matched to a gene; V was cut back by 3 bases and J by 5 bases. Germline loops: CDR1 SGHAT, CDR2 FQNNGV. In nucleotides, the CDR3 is TGTGCCAGCAGCTTGGGACAGGGGACACTATCGTATGGCTACACCTTC. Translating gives CASSLGQGTLSYGYTF.

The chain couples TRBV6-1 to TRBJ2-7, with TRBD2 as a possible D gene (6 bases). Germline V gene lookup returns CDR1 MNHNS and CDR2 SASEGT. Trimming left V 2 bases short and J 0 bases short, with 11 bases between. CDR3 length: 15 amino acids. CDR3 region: CASSEWLASSYEQYF. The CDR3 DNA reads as TGTGCCAGCAGTGAATGGCTAGCGTCCTCCTACGAGCAGTACTTC.

The CDR3 DNA is TGCGCCAGCAGCTTAAGCGGGGGTGGCAATCAGCCCCAGCATTTT. This sequence encodes CASSLSGGGNQPQHF. The chain employs TRBV5-1 and TRBJ1-5, with a tentative D call TRBD1 (5 bases). This CDR3 has 15 residues. V shed 2 bases and J shed 2 bases, with 11 bases lying between them. Per germline, CDR1 SGHRS and CDR2 YFSETQ.

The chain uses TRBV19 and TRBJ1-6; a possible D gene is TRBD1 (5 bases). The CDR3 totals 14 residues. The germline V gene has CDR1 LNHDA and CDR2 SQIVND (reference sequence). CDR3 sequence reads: CASGGIAYNSPLHF. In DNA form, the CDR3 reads TGTGCTAGTGGGGGGATCGCCTATAATTCACCCCTCCACTTT.

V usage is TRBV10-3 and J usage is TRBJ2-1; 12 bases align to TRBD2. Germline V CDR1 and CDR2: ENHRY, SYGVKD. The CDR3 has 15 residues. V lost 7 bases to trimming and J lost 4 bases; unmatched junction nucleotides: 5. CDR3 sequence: CAITWTSGVYNEQFF. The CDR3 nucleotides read TGTGCCATCACTTGGACTAGCGGGGTATACAATGAGCAGTTCTTC.

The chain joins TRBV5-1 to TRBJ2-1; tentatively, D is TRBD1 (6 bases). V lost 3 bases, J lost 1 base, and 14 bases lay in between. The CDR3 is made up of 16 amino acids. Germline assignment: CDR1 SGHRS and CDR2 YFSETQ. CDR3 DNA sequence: TGCGCCAGCAGCTGGATACAGGGTAAATCCTACAATGAGCAGTTCTTC. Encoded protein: CASSWIQGKSYNEQFF.

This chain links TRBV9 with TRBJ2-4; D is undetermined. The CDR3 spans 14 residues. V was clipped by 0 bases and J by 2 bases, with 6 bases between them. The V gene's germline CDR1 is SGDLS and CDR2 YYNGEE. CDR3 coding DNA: TGTGCCAGCAGCGTAGGCGGATCCAAAAACATTCAGTACTTC. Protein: CASSVGGSKNIQYF.

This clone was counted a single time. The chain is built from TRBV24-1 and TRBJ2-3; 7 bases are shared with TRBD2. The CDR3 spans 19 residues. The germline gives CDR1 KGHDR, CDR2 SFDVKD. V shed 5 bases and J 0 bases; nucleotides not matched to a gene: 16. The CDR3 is CATSAQRGRLAVSTDTQYF. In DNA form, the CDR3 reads TGTGCCACCAGTGCGCAGCGGGGTAGGCTAGCGGTCAGCACAGATACGCAGTATTTT.

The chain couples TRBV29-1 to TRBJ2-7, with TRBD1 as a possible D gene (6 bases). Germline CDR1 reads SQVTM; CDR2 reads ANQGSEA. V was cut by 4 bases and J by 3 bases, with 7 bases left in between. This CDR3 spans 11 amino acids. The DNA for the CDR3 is TGCAGCGTTGGACAGGACTACGAGCAGTACTTC. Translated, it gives CSVGQDYEQYF.

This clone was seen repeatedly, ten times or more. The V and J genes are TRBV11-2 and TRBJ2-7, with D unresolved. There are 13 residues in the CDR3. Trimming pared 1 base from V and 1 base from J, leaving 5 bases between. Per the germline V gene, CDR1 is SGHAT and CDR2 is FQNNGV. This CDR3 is CASSLARSYEQYF. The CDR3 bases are TGTGCCAGCAGCTTAGCGAGGTCCTACGAGCAGTACTTC.

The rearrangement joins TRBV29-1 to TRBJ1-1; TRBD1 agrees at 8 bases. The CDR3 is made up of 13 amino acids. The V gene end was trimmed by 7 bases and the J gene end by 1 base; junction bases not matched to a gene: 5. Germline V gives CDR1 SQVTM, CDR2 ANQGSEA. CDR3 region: CSAATGGNTEAFF. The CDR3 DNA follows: TGCAGCGCCGCTACAGGGGGGAACACTGAAGCTTTCTTT. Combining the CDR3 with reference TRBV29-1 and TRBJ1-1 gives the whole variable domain SAVISQKPSRDICQRGTSLTIQCQVDSQVTMMFWYRQQPGQSLTLIATANQGSEATYESGFVIDKFPISRPNLTFSTLTVSNMSPEDSSIYLCSAATGGNTEAFFGQGTRLTVV.

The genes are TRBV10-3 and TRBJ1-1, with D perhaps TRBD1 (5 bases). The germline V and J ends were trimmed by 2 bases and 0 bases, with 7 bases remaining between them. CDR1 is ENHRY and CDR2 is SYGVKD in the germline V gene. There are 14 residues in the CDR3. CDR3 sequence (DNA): TGTGCCATCAGTGAGGGGGCACTGAACACTGAAGCTTTCTTT. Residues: CAISEGALNTEAFF.

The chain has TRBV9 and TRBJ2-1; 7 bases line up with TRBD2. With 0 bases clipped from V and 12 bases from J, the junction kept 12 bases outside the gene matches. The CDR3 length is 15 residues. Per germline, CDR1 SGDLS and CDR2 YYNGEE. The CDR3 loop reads CASSVVEGGPTPQFF. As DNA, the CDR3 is TGTGCCAGCAGCGTAGTTGAGGGAGGGCCTACTCCGCAGTTCTTC.

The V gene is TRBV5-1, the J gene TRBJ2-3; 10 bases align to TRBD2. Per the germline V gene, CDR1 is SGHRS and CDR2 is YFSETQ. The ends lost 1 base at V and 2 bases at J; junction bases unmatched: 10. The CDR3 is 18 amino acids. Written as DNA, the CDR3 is TGCGCCAGCAGCTTGCAAGGGCTAGCGGGGGCGACCACAGATACGCAGTATTTT. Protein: CASSLQGLAGATTDTQYF.

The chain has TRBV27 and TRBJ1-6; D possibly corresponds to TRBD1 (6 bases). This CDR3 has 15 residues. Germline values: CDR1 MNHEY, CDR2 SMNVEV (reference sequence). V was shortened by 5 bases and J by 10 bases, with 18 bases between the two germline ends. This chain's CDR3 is CASSLRGGETSPLHF. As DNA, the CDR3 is TGTGCCAGCAGTCTTAGGGGGGGGGAGACGTCACCCCTCCACTTT.

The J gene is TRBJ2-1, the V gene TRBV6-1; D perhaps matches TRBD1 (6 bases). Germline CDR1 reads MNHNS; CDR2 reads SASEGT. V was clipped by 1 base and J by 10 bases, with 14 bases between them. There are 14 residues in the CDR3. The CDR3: CASSEVRGQGEQFF. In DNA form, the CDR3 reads TGTGCCAGCAGTGAAGTTAGGGGACAAGGGGAGCAGTTCTTC.

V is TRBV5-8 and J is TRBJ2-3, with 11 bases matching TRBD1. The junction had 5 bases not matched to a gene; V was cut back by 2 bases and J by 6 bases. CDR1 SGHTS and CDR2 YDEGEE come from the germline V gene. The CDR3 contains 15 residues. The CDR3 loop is CASSFRTGGVDTQYF. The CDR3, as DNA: TGTGCCAGCAGCTTTCGGACAGGGGGCGTGGATACGCAGTATTTT. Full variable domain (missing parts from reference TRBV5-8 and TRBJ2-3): EAGVTQSPTHLIKTRGQQATLRCSPISGHTSVYWYQQALGLGLQFLLWYDEGEERNRGNFPPRFSGRQFPNYSSELNVNALELEDSALYLCASSFRTGGVDTQYFGPGTRLTVL.

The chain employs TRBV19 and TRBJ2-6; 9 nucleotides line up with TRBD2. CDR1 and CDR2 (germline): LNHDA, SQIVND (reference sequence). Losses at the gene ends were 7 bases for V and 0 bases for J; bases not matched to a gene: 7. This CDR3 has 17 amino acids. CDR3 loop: CASKWNSGSSGANVLTF. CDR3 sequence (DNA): TGTGCCAGTAAGTGGAATAGCGGGAGCTCTGGGGCCAACGTCCTGACTTTC. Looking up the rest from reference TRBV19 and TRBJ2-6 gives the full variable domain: DGGITQSPKYLFRKEGQNVTLSCEQNLNHDAMYWYRQDPGQGLRLIYYSQIVNDFQKGDIAEGYSVSREKKESFPLTVTSAQKNPTAFYLCASKWNSGSSGANVLTFGAGSRLTVL.

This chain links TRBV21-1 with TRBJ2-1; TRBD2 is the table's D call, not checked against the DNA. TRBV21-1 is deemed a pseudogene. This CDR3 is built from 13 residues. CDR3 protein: CASSPGGMGEQFF. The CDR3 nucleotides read TGTGCCAGCAGCCCGGGGGGCATGGGTGAGCAGTTCTTC.

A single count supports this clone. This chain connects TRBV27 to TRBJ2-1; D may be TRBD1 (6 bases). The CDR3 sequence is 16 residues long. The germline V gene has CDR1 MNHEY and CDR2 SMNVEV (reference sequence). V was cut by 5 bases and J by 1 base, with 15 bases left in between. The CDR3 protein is CASSTKDRISYNEQFF. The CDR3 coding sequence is TGTGCCAGCAGTACTAAAGACAGGATTTCCTACAATGAGCAGTTCTTC.

The CDR3 reads CASSLTDQGGYTF. The CDR3 DNA is TGTGCCAGCAGCCTAACTGATCAGGGCGGCTACACCTTC. The V gene is TRBV11-2, the J gene TRBJ1-2, with D possibly being TRBD1 (5 bases). Per the germline V gene, CDR1 is SGHAT and CDR2 is FQNNGV. This CDR3 has 13 amino acids. Trimming took 5 bases from V and 8 from J, leaving 15 bases between them.